This T cell receptor (beta chain) emerged from a study of radiotherapy plus CTLA-4 blockade in lung cancer. Study-wide background: Objective responses occurred in 18% of patients; around 31% had disease control. General study points: Following radiotherapy plus ipilimumab, tumor-derived TCR clones expanded in the blood. Early blood T cell clone dynamics reportedly forecast response best, with interferon-beta.

Generated by immunoSEQ multiplex PCR, the TCRdb table keeps only in-frame clones and is missing some. The sample shows about 59,000 clones, approximately 70% of them seen only once. Comment on this clone: The antigen remains unidentified.

V lost 8 bases and J 1 base, leaving 17 bases between the germline ends. The CDR3 has 15 amino acids. The TCR comes from a human donor with non-small cell lung cancer whose response to radiotherapy plus ipilimumab could not be evaluated. The chain couples TRBV23-1 to TRBJ2-5; D gene uncertain. Being an ORF, TRBV23-1 has a function that is uncertain. Sequenced material: peripheral blood, taken from a patient treated with radiotherapy plus ipilimumab. The CDR3 is CASEYRSGSQETQYF. The DNA for the CDR3 is TGCGCCAGCGAGTACCGCTCAGGTTCCCAAGAGACCCAGTACTTC.